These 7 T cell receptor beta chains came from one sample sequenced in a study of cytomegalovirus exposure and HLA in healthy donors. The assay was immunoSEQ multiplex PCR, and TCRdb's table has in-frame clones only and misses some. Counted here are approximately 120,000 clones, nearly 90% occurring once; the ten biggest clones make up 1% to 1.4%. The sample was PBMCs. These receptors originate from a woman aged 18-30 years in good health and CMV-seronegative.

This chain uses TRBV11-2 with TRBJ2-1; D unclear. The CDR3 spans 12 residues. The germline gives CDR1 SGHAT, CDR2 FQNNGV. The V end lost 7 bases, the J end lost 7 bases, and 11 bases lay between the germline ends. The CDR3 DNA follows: TGTGCCAGCAAATTTGTCGGGAATGAGCAGTTCTTC. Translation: CASKFVGNEQFF.

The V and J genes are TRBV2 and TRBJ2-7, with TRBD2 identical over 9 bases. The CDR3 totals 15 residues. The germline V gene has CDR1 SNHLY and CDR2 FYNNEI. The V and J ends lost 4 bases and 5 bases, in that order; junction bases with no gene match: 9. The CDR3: CASSGRISGSDEQYF. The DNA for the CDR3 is TGTGCCAGCAGTGGGAGGATTAGCGGGAGTGACGAGCAGTACTTC. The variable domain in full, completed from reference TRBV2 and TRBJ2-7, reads EPEVTQTPSHQVTQMGQEVILRCVPISNHLYFYWYRQILGQKVEFLVSFYNNEISEKSEIFDDQFSVERPDGSNFTLKIRSTKLEDSAMYFCASSGRISGSDEQYFGPGTRLTVT.

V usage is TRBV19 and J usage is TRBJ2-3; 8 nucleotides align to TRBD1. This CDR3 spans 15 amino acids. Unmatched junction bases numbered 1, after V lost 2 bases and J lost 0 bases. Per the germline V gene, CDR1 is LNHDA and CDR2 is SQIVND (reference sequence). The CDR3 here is CASSIQGASTDTQYF. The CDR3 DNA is TGTGCCAGTAGTATACAGGGGGCTAGCACAGATACGCAGTATTTT.

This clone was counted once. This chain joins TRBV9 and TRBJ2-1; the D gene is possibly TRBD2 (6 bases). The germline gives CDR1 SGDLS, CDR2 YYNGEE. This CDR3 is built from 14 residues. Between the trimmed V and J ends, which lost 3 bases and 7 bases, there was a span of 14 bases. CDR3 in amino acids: CASSAGQGGNEQFF. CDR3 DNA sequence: TGTGCCAGCAGCGCTGGGCAGGGAGGTAATGAGCAGTTCTTC.

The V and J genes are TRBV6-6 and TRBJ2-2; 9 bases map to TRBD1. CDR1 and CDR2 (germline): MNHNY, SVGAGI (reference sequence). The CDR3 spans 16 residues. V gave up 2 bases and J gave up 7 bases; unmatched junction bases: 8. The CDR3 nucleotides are TGTGCCAGCAGTTACCCGGGACAGGGTCGGATCGGGGAGCTGTTTTTT. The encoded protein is CASSYPGQGRIGELFF.

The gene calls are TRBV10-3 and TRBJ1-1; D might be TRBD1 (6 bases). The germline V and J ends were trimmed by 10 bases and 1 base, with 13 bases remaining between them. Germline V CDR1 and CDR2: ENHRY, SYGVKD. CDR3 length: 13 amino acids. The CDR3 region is CATQDRRNTEAFF. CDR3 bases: TGTGCCACCCAGGACAGAAGGAACACTGAAGCTTTCTTT.

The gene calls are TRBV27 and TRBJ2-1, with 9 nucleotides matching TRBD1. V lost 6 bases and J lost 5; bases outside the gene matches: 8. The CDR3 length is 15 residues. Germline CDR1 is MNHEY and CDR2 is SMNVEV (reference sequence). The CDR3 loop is CASSLDRGGHNEQFF. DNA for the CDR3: TGTGCCAGCAGCCTCGACAGGGGGGGACACAATGAGCAGTTCTTC.